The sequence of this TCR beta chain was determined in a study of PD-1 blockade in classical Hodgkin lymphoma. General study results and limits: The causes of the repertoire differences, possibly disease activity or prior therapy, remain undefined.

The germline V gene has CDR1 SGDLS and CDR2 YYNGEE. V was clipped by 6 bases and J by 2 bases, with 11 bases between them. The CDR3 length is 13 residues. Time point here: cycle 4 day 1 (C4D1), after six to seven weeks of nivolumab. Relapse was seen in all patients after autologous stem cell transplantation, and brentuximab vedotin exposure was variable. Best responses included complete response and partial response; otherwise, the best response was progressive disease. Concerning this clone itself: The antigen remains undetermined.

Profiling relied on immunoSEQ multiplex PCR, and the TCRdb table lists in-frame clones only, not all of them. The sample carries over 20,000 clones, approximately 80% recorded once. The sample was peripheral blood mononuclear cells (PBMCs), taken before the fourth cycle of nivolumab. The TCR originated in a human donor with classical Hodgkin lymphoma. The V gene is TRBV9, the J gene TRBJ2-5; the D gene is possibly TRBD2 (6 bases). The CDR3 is CASNSGPQETQYF. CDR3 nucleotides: TGTGCCAGCAACAGCGGGCCTCAAGAGACCCAGTACTTC. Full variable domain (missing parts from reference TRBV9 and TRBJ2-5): DSGVTQTPKHLITATGQRVTLRCSPRSGDLSVYWYQQSLDQGLQFLIQYYNGEERAKGNILERFSAQQFPDLHSELNLSSLELGDSALYFCASNSGPQETQYFGPGTRLLVL.